Reported below is one TCR beta chain. Sequencing used immunoSEQ multiplex PCR; TCRdb keeps in-frame clones, though not all of them. The table shows fewer than 1.6 million clones, with around 98.5% occurring only once. CDR3 length: 15 residues. Germline V gene sequence: CDR1 LNHNV, CDR2 YYDKDF (reference sequence). Between the trimmed V and J ends, which lost 4 bases and 0 bases, there was a span of 10 bases. This entry is derived from a study of shared clonotypes between healthy human individuals. Across the whole study: CD8 memory received one plate per donor, CD8 naive two, CD4 memory three and CD4 naive three.

Within Nashville, Tennessee resided all donors, each a Caucasian adult. Source material: naive CD4+ T cells sorted from blood. Subset: CD45RA+ positively selected. This receptor was identified in a man aged 25 to 45 in good health. V usage is TRBV15 and J usage is TRBJ1-5; possible D gene TRBD1, 6 bases. The CDR3 DNA reads as TGTGCCACCAGCAACCCAGGGGCTAGCAATCAGCCCCAGCATTTT. Translated: CATSNPGASNQPQHF.